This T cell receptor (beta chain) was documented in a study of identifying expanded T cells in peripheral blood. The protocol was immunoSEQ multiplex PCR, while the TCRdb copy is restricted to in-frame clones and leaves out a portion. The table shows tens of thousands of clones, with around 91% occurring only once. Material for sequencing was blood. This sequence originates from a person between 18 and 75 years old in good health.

Here the CDR3 DNA reads TGTGCCAGCAGCCAAGTCATTGGGACTAACATACCCGAGACCCAGTACTTC. Its protein product is CASSQVIGTNIPETQYF. The chain recombines TRBV14 with TRBJ2-5; TRBD2 matches 7 bases. The CDR3 spans 17 residues. CDR1 SGHDN and CDR2 FVKESK come from the germline V gene. J was trimmed by 5 bases and V by 1 base; bases with no gene match: 13. Full variable domain (outside the CDR3, taken from reference TRBV14 and TRBJ2-5): EAGVTQFPSHSVIEKGQTVTLRCDPISGHDNLYWYRRVMGKEIKFLLHFVKESKQDESGMPNNRFLAERTGGTYSTLKVQPAELEDSGVYFCASSQVIGTNIPETQYFGPGTRLLVL.